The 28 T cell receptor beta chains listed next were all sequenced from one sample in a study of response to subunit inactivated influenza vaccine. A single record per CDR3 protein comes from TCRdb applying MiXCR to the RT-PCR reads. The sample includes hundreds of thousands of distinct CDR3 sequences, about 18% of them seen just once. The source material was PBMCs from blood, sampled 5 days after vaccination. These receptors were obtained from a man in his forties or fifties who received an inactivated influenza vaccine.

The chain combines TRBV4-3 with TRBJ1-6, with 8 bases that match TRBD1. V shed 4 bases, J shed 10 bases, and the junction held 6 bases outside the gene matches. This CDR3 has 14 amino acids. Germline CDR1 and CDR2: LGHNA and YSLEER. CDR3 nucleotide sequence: TGCGCCAGCAGCCGGACAGGGACCCCCTCACCCCTCCACTTT. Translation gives CASSRTGTPSPLHF.

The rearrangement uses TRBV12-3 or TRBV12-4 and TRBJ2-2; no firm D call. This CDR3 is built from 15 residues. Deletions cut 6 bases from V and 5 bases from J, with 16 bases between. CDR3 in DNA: TGTGCCAGCAGCGCCCGGACGGAGAGAACCGGGGAGCTGTTTTTT. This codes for CASSARTERTGELFF.

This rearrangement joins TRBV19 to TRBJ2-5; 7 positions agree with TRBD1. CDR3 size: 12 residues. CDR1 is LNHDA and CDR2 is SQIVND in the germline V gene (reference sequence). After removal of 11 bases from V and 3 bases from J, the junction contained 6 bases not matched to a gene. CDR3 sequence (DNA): TGTGCCTCTGGGACAGTAAAAGAGACCCAGTACTTC. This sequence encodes CASGTVKETQYF.

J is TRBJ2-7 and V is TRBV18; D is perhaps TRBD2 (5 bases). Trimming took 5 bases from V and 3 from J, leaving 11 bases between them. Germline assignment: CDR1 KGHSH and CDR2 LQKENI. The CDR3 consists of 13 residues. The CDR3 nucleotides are TGTGCCAGCTCATTTACTGAGGGCTACGAGCAGTACTTC. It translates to CASSFTEGYEQYF.

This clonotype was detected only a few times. CDR3 residues: CASSLESPNQPQHF. The CDR3 DNA reads as TGCGCCAGCAGCTTGGAGTCTCCCAATCAGCCCCAGCATTTT. The rearrangement uses TRBV5-1 and TRBJ1-5; D not resolved. CDR3 length: 14 residues. Trimming shortened V by 0 bases and J by 3 bases, and 7 bases separated the two germline ends. CDR1 and CDR2 (germline): SGHRS, YFSETQ.

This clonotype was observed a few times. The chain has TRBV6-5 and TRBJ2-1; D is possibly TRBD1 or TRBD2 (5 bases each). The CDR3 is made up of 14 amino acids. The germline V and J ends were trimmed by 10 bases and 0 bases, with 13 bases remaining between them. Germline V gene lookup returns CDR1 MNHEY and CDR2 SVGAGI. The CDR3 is CATRWGNSYNEQFF. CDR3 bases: TGTGCCACACGTTGGGGGAACTCCTACAATGAGCAGTTCTTC.

This CDR3 is CAISESSPGGYEQYF. The CDR3 DNA is TGTGCCATCAGTGAGTCGAGCCCGGGAGGCTACGAGCAGTACTTC. This chain connects TRBV10-3 to TRBJ2-7, with TRBD2 identical over 7 bases. V lost 0 bases, J lost 3 bases, and 5 bases stayed unmatched. The germline CDR1 and CDR2 sequences are ENHRY and SYGVKD. This CDR3 contains 15 residues.

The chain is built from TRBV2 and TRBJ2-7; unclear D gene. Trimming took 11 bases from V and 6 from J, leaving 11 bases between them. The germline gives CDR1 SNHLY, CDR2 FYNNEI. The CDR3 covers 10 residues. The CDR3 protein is CAGLVREQYF. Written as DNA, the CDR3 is TGTGCCGGCCTAGTACGCGAGCAGTACTTC.

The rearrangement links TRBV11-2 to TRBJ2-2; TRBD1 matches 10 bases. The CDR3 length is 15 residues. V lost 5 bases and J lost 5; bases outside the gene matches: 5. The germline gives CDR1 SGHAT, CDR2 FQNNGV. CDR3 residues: CASSTGTGVTGELFF. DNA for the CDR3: TGTGCCAGCAGCACCGGGACAGGGGTTACCGGGGAGCTGTTTTTT.

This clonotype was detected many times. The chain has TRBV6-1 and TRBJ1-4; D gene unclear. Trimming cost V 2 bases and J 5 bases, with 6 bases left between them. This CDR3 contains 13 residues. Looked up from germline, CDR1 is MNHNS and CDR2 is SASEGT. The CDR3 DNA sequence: TGTGCCAGCAGTGAATGGGCGAATGAAAAACTGTTTTTT. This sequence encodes CASSEWANEKLFF.

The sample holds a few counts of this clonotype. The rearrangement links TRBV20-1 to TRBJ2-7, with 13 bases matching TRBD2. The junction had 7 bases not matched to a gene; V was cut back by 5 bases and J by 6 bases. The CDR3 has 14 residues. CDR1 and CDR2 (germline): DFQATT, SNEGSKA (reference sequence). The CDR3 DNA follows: TGCAGTGCTCTGTTCGGGACTAGCGGGACCGAGCAGTACTTC. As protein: CSALFGTSGTEQYF.

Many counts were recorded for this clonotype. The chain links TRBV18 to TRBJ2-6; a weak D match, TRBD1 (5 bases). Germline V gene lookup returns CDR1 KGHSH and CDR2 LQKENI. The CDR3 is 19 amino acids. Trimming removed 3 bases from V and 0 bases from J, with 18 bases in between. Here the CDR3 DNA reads TGTGCCAGCTCACCCATAGACAGATTAGTCAGCTCTGGGGCCAACGTCCTGACTTTC. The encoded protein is CASSPIDRLVSSGANVLTF.

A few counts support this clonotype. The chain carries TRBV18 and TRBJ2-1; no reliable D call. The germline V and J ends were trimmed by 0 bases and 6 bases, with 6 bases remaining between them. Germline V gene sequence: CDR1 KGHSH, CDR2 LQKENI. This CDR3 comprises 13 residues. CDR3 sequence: CASSPPSVNEQFF. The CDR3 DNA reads TGTGCCAGCTCACCACCGTCAGTCAATGAGCAGTTCTTC.

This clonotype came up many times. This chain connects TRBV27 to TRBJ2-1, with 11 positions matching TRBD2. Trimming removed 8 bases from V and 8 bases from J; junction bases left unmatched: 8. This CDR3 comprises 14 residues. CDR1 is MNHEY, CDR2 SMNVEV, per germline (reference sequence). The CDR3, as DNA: TGTGCCAGCGGATGGGGGACTAGCGGCGATGAGCAGTTCTTC. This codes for CASGWGTSGDEQFF.

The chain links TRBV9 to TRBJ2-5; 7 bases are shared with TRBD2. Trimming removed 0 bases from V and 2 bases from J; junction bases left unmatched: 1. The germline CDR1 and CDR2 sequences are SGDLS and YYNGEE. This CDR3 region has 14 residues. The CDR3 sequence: CASSVGGGQETQYF. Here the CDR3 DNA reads TGTGCCAGCAGCGTAGGGGGAGGGCAAGAGACCCAGTACTTC.

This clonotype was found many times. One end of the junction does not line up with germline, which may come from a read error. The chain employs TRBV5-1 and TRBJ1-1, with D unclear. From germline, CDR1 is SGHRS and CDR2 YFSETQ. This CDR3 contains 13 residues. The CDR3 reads CASSLDGFTEAFF. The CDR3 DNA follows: TGTGCCAGCAGCTTGGATGGATTCACTGAAGCTTTCTTT.

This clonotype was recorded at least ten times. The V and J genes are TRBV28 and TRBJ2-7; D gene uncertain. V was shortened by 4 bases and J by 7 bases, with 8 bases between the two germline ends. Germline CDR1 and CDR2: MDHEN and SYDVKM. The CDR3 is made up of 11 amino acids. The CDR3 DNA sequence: TGTGCCAGCAGTTCCCCCATGGAGCAGTACTTC. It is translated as CASSSPMEQYF.

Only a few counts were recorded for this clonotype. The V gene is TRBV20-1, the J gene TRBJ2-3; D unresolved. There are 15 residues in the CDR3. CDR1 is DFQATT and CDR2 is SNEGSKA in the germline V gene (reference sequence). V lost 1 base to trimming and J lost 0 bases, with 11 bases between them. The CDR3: CSARVGTASTDTQYF. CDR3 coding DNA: TGCAGTGCTAGAGTGGGAACGGCTAGCACAGATACGCAGTATTTT.

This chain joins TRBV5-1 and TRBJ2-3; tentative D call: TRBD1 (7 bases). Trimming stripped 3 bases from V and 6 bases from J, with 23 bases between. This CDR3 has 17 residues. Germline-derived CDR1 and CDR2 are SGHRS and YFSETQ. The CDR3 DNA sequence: TGCGCCAGCAGCTGGTACCGTTACAAGGGGGCGGGGGATACGCAGTATTTT. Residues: CASSWYRYKGAGDTQYF.

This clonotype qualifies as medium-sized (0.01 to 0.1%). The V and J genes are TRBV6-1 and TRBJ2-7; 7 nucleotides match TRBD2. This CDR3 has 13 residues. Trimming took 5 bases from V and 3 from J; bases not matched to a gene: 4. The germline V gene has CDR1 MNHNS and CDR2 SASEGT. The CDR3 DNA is TGTGCCAGCAGTCCAGCGGGAAGCTACGAGCAGTACTTC. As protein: CASSPAGSYEQYF.

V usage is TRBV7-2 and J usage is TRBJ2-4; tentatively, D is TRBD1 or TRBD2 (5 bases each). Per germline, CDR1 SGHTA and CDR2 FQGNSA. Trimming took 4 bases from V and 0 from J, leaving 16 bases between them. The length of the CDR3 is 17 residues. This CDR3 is CASSWTGQSLAKNIQYF. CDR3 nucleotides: TGTGCCAGCAGCTGGACGGGGCAGTCGCTAGCCAAAAACATTCAGTACTTC. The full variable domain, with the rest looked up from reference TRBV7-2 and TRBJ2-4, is GAGVSQSPSNKVTEKGKDVELRCDPISGHTALYWYRQSLGQGLEFLIYFQGNSAPDKSGLPSDRFSAERTGGSVSTLTIQRTQQEDSAVYLCASSWTGQSLAKNIQYFGAGTRLSVL.

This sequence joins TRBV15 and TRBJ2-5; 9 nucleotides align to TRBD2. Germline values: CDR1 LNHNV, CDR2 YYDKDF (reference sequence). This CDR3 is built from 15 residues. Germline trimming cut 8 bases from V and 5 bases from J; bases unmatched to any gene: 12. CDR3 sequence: CATAKGGRALETQYF. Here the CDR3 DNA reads TGTGCCACCGCAAAGGGCGGGAGGGCTTTGGAGACCCAGTACTTC.

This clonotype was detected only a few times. CDR3 coding DNA: TGCGCCAGCAGCCGCCCAAGCGGGGTCTCCTACGAGCAGTACTTC. This sequence encodes CASSRPSGVSYEQYF. The J gene is TRBJ2-7, the V gene TRBV5-1; 7 bases are shared with TRBD2. This CDR3 contains 15 residues. The V and J ends lost 4 bases and 0 bases, in that order; junction bases with no gene match: 7. Looked up from germline, CDR1 is SGHRS and CDR2 is YFSETQ. The full variable domain, its missing parts supplied by reference TRBV5-1 and TRBJ2-7, is KAGVTQTPRYLIKTRGQQVTLSCSPISGHRSVSWYQQTPGQGLQFLFEYFSETQRNKGNFPGRFSGRQFSNSRSEMNVSTLELGDSALYLCASSRPSGVSYEQYFGPGTRLTVT.

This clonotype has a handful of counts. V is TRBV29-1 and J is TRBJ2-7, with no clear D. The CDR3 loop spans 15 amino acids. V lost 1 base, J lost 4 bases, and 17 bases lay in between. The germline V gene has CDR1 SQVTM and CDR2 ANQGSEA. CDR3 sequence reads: CSVEGWGSRSYEQYF. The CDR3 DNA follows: TGCAGCGTTGAAGGTTGGGGAAGCCGAAGTTACGAGCAGTACTTC.

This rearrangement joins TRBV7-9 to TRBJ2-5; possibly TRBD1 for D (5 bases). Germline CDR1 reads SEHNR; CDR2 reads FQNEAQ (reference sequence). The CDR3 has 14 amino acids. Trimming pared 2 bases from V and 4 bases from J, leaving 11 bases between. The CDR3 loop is CASSLHGARETQYF. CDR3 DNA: TGTGCCAGCAGCTTACATGGGGCTCGAGAGACCCAGTACTTC.

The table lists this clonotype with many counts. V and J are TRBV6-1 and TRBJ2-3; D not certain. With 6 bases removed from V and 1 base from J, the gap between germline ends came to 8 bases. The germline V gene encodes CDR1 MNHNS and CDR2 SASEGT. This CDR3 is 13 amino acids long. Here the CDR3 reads CASRRTGTDTQYF. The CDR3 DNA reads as TGTGCCAGCAGGAGGACGGGCACAGATACGCAGTATTTT.

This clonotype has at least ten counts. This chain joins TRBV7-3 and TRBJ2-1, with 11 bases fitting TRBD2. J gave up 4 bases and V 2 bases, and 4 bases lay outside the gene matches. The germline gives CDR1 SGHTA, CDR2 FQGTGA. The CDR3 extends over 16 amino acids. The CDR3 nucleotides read TGTGCCAGCAGCTTACTAGCGGGAGGCCCGTACAATGAGCAGTTCTTC. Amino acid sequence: CASSLLAGGPYNEQFF.

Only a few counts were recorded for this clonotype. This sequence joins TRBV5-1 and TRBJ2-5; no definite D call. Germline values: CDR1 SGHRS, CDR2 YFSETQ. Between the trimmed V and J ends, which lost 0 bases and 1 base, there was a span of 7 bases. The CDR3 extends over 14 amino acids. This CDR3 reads CASSLDLSQETQYF. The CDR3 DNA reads TGCGCCAGCAGCTTGGATCTTAGCCAAGAGACCCAGTACTTC. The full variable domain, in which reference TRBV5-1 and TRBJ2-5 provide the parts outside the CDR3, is KAGVTQTPRYLIKTRGQQVTLSCSPISGHRSVSWYQQTPGQGLQFLFEYFSETQRNKGNFPGRFSGRQFSNSRSEMNVSTLELGDSALYLCASSLDLSQETQYFGPGTRLLVL.